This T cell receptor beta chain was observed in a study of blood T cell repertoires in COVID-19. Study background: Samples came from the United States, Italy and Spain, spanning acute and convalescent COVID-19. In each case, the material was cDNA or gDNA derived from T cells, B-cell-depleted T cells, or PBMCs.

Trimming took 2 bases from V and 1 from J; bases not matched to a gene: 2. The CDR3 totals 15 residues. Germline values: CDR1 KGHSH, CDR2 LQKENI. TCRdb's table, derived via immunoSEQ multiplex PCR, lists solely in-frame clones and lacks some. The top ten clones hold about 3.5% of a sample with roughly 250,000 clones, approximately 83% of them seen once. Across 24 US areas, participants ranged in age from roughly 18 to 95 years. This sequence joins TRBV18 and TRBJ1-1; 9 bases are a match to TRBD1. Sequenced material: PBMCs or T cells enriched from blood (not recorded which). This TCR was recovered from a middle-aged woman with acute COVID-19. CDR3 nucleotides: TGTGCCAGCTCACCAGGGACAGGGCCGAACACTGAAGCTTTCTTT. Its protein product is CASSPGTGPNTEAFF.